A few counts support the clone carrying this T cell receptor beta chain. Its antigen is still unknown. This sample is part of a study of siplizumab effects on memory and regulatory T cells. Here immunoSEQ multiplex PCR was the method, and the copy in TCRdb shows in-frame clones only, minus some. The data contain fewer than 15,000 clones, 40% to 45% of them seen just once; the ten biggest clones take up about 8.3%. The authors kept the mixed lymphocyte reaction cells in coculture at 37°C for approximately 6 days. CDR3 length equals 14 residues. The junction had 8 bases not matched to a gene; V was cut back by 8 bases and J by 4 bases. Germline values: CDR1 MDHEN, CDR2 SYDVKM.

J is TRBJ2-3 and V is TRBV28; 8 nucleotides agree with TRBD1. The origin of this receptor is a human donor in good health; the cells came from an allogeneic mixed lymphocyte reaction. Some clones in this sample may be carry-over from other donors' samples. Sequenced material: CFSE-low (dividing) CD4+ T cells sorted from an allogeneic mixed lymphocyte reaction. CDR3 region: CASPWTGPADTQYF. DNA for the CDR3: TGTGCCAGCCCTTGGACAGGGCCAGCAGATACGCAGTATTTT. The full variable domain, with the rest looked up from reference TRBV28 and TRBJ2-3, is DVKVTQSSRYLVKRTGEKVFLECVQDMDHENMFWYRQDPGLGLRLIYFSYDVKMKEKGDIPEGYSVSREKKERFSLILESASTNQTSMYLCASPWTGPADTQYFGPGTRLTVL.